This passage covers 12 T cell receptor beta chains from one sample sequenced in a study of early T cells in non-severe SARS-CoV-2 infection. MiXCR was run by TCRdb on the 5' RACE reads, yielding one entry per CDR3 protein. This sample yields approximately 70,000 distinct CDR3 sequences, of which around 12% are seen a single time; roughly 2.5% belongs to the top ten. This specimen was whole blood, taken at baseline. The receptor set was obtained from an adult who was a healthcare worker with PCR-confirmed SARS-CoV-2 infection or an uninfected control (not recorded which).

The table lists this clonotype with a few counts. The V and J genes are TRBV18 and TRBJ2-5; 8 bases map to TRBD1. This CDR3 is 13 amino acids long. Trimming took 4 bases from V and 5 from J; bases not matched to a gene: 3. Germline CDR1 is KGHSH and CDR2 is LQKENI. CDR3 DNA: TGTGCCAGCTCACAGGACAGGGTCGAGACCCAGTACTTC. It specifies CASSQDRVETQYF.

This clonotype came up a few times. The chain carries TRBV12-3 or TRBV12-4 and TRBJ1-2; a weak D match, TRBD1 (6 bases). The CDR3 consists of 14 residues. V gave up 2 bases and J gave up 2 bases, with 9 bases separating them. The CDR3 protein is CASSLSQGNYGYTF. For the CDR3, the DNA is TGTGCCAGCAGTTTAAGTCAGGGGAACTATGGCTACACCTTC.

At least ten counts were recorded for this clonotype. This chain joins TRBV5-6 and TRBJ1-1; 9 bases agree with TRBD1. The CDR3 runs to 17 residues. The V gene's germline CDR1 is SGHDT and CDR2 YYEEEE. The V and J ends lost 4 bases and 3 bases, in that order; junction bases with no gene match: 13. In DNA, the CDR3 is TGTGCCAGCAGCCGCCGGCTTATTAGACAGGGGGACACTGAAGCTTTCTTT. Protein sequence: CASSRRLIRQGDTEAFF.

This clonotype was detected a few times. This chain joins TRBV27 and TRBJ2-7, with D perhaps matching TRBD2 (6 bases). Germline CDR1 reads MNHEY; CDR2 reads SMNVEV (reference sequence). V lost 0 bases and J lost 6, with 12 bases in between. CDR3 length: 14 amino acids. CDR3 loop: CASSLSGWGGEQYF. As DNA, the CDR3 is TGTGCCAGCAGTTTATCGGGCTGGGGAGGCGAGCAGTACTTC.

Ten or more counts support this clonotype. The CDR3 is CASSARQATNTEAFF. The CDR3 DNA is TGTGCCAGCAGCGCCCGACAGGCTACGAACACTGAAGCTTTCTTT. The V gene is TRBV7-9, the J gene TRBJ1-1; the D gene is possibly TRBD1 (6 bases). CDR3 size: 15 residues. V gave up 5 bases and J gave up 1 base, with 14 bases separating them. Germline lookup yields CDR1 SEHNR and CDR2 FQNEAQ (reference sequence). Full variable domain (remainder filled in from reference TRBV7-9 and TRBJ1-1): DTGVSQNPRHKITKRGQNVTFRCDPISEHNRLYWYRQTLGQGPEFLTYFQNEAQLEKSRLLSDRFSAERPKGSFSTLEIQRTEQGDSAMYLCASSARQATNTEAFFGQGTRLTVV.

The V and J genes are TRBV6-2 or TRBV6-3 and TRBJ2-2, with 7 bases fitting TRBD1. The V gene's germline CDR1 is MNHEY and CDR2 SVGEGT. The ends lost 6 bases at V and 3 bases at J; junction bases unmatched: 16. The CDR3 sequence is 18 residues long. The CDR3 sequence is CASSKGTATLLYTGELFF. CDR3 in DNA: TGTGCCAGCAGCAAGGGGACAGCCACCCTACTTTACACCGGGGAGCTGTTTTTT.

J is TRBJ1-5 and V is TRBV12-3 or TRBV12-4, with D hard to call. V lost 6 bases and J 5 bases, leaving 8 bases between the germline ends. The CDR3 covers 12 residues. CDR3 protein: CASSPDHQPQHF. CDR3 nucleotide sequence: TGTGCCAGCAGCCCCGACCATCAGCCCCAGCATTTT.

In this sample, this clonotype turned up many times. The CDR3 coding sequence is TGTGCCAGCAGCTTGGGACCCTCAAACATTCAGTACTTC. Translated, it gives CASSLGPSNIQYF. The chain couples TRBV7-7 to TRBJ2-4; D tentatively reads TRBD1 or TRBD2 (5 bases each). The CDR3 is made up of 13 amino acids. V was cut by 3 bases and J by 6 bases, with 9 bases left in between. Germline CDR1 is SSHAT and CDR2 is FNYEAQ (reference sequence).

This clonotype was observed a handful of times. The chain employs TRBV3-1 and TRBJ2-5; TRBD2 agrees at 7 bases. The CDR3 consists of 14 residues. Germline assignment: CDR1 LGHDT and CDR2 YNNKEL (reference sequence). The J segment lost 3 bases and the V segment lost 6 bases, leaving 7 bases of the junction unmatched. CDR3 DNA sequence: TGTGCCAGCAGTCCAGGACTAGTCAAAGAGACCCAGTACTTC. The encoded protein is CASSPGLVKETQYF.

The rearrangement links TRBV4-3 to TRBJ2-5; D call uncertain. The CDR3 consists of 13 residues. Trimming pared 2 bases from V and 4 bases from J, leaving 8 bases between. CDR1 is LGHNA and CDR2 is YSLEER in the germline V gene. In nucleotides, the CDR3 is TGCGCCAGCAGCCAACACTTTGGAGAGACCCAGTACTTC. Its protein is CASSQHFGETQYF.

This clonotype was detected ten times or more. The chain links TRBV10-2 to TRBJ2-4; 11 bases are a match to TRBD2. CDR1 is WSHSY and CDR2 is SAAADI in the germline V gene. CDR3 length: 12 amino acids. Unmatched junction bases numbered 2, after V lost 3 bases and J lost 13 bases. CDR3 amino acids: CASSDSGGVQYF. DNA of the CDR3: TGCGCCAGCAGTGATAGCGGGGGGGTCCAGTACTTC.

This clonotype has a handful of counts. The chain is built from TRBV18 and TRBJ1-5; D uncertain. The CDR3 runs 15 residues. Germline V gene data show CDR1 as KGHSH and CDR2 as LQKENI. V was cut by 3 bases and J by 4 bases, with 13 bases left in between. This CDR3 reads CASSPGGQINQPQHF. The CDR3 region has the DNA TGTGCCAGCTCACCCGGTGGCCAGATAAATCAGCCCCAGCATTTT.